A selection of T cell receptor beta chains follows, all from one sample in a study of T cells in Graves' hyperthyroidism and ophthalmopathy. Via MiXCR, TCRdb re-called the multiplex PCR reads, giving one row per CDR3 protein. The sample has a few hundred thousand distinct CDR3 sequences; roughly 13% are singletons. The sequencing input was blood. These receptors were collected from a young woman with Graves' hyperthyroidism. Both conserved end residues are part of each CDR3. A D gene is named only where the DNA matches it firmly. The size entry is marked missing in some rows and otherwise reads once, few, many or a size class.

J: TRBJ2-2; size: few; D: .; V: TRBV5-6; CDR3: CASSFMGPGELFF; DNA: TGTGCCAGCAGCTTTATGGGGCCCGGGGAGCTGTTTTTT
J: TRBJ1-5; size: many; D: TRBD1; V: TRBV27; CDR3: CASSSLDRDNQPQHF; DNA: TGTGCCAGCAGTTCCTTGGACAGGGACAATCAGCCCCAGCATTTT
J: TRBJ2-2; size: few; D: .; V: TRBV7-9; CDR3: CASSPALPGELFF; DNA: TGTGCCAGCAGCCCAGCTTTACCCGGGGAGCTGTTTTTT
J: TRBJ2-3; size: many; D: .; V: TRBV7-3; CDR3: CASSLDPGSDTQYF; DNA: TGTGCCAGCAGCCTGGACCCGGGCTCCGATACGCAGTATTTT
J: TRBJ2-1; size: many; D: .; V: TRBV7-9; CDR3: CASSPRGGVSYNEQFF; DNA: TGTGCCAGCAGCCCCCGGGGCGGGGTCTCCTACAATGAGCAGTTCTTC
J: TRBJ1-1; size: few; D: .; V: TRBV4-1; CDR3: CASSRPAERTEAFF; DNA: TGCGCCAGCAGCCGCCCCGCAGAAAGGACTGAAGCTTTCTTT
J: TRBJ2-7; size: many; D: .; V: TRBV28; CDR3: CASSLVGRAYEQYF; DNA: TGTGCCAGCAGTTTAGTGGGGCGAGCCTACGAGCAGTACTTC
J: TRBJ1-2; size: many; D: TRBD1; V: TRBV27; CDR3: CASSLWANGQGARNYGYTF; DNA: TGTGCCAGCAGTTTATGGGCCAACGGACAGGGGGCGCGGAACTATGGCTACACCTTC
J: TRBJ2-5; size: .; D: TRBD1; V: TRBV5-6; CDR3: CASSKRTGAVETQYF; DNA: TGTGCCAGCAGCAAGCGGACAGGGGCGGTAGAGACCCAGTACTTC
J: TRBJ2-3; size: many; D: TRBD2; V: TRBV20-1; CDR3: CSATFGTTYTDTQYF; DNA: TGCAGTGCCACCTTCGGGACTACCTACACAGATACGCAGTATTTT
J: TRBJ1-2; size: .; D: .; V: TRBV19; CDR3: CASSMNGRDGYTF; DNA: TGTGCCAGTAGTATGAACGGAAGGGACGGCTACACCTTC
J: TRBJ2-3; size: many; D: TRBD2; V: TRBV3-1; CDR3: CASSQATPSGRHTQYF; DNA: TGTGCCAGCAGCCAAGCGACGCCTAGCGGGAGGCATACGCAGTATTTT
J: TRBJ2-1; size: many; D: .; V: TRBV5-1; CDR3: CASSLMTGENNEQFF; DNA: TGCGCCAGCAGCTTGATGACGGGAGAGAACAATGAGCAGTTCTTC
J: TRBJ1-1; size: many; D: TRBD1; V: TRBV6-1; CDR3: CASGLQGATNTEAFF; DNA: TGTGCCAGCGGATTACAGGGGGCCACGAACACTGAAGCTTTCTTT
J: TRBJ2-1; size: many; D: TRBD2; V: TRBV4-2; CDR3: CASSQDWSGSSYNEQFF; DNA: TGTGCCAGCAGCCAAGATTGGAGCGGGAGCTCCTACAATGAGCAGTTCTTC
J: TRBJ2-3; size: many; D: TRBD2; V: TRBV3-1; CDR3: CASSQAGLARIRTDTQYF; DNA: TGTGCCAGCAGCCAAGCCGGACTAGCCCGGATACGCACAGATACGCAGTATTTT
J: TRBJ2-1; size: few; D: TRBD2; V: TRBV11-1; CDR3: CASSPRPPSGSKYEQFF; DNA: TGTGCCAGCAGCCCGCGGCCACCTAGCGGGAGCAAGTATGAGCAGTTCTTC
J: TRBJ2-7; size: many; D: TRBD2; V: TRBV20-1; CDR3: CSARDPRTSGTTYEQYF; DNA: TGCAGTGCTAGGGATCCTAGGACTAGCGGGACTACCTACGAGCAGTACTTC
J: TRBJ2-1; size: many; D: .; V: TRBV24-1; CDR3: CATSEGVGGNEQFF; DNA: TGTGCCACCAGTGAAGGGGTAGGGGGCAATGAGCAGTTCTTC
J: TRBJ1-5; size: .; D: TRBD1; V: TRBV28; CDR3: CASSFIGQGAGRPQHF; DNA: TGTGCCAGCAGTTTTATAGGGCAGGGGGCAGGGCGGCCCCAGCATTTT
J: TRBJ2-4; size: many; D: TRBD1; V: TRBV28; CDR3: CASSLRQGLGKNIQYF; DNA: TGTGCCAGCAGTTTACGACAGGGTCTTGGTAAAAACATTCAGTACTTC
J: TRBJ1-4; size: .; D: TRBD1; V: TRBV29-1; CDR3: CSVEEDRGEEKLFF; DNA: TGCAGCGTTGAAGAGGACAGGGGGGAAGAAAAACTGTTTTTT
J: TRBJ1-2; size: many; D: .; V: TRBV9; CDR3: CASSVVPDLGYTF; DNA: TGTGCCAGCAGCGTCGTCCCAGACCTCGGCTACACCTTC
J: TRBJ2-1; size: many; D: TRBD2; V: TRBV12-3/TRBV12-4; CDR3: CASTYTAGGAFYNEQFF; DNA: TGTGCCAGCACTTATACTGCGGGAGGAGCATTCTACAATGAGCAGTTCTTC
J: TRBJ2-6; size: few; D: .; V: TRBV9; CDR3: CASSVGGTGANVLTF; DNA: TGTGCCAGCAGCGTAGGAGGGACTGGGGCCAACGTCCTGACTTTC
J: TRBJ2-1; size: .; D: TRBD2; V: TRBV3-1; CDR3: CASSQKGGGLAGRNEQFF; DNA: TGTGCCAGCAGCCAAAAAGGGGGGGGACTAGCGGGAAGGAATGAGCAGTTCTTC
J: TRBJ2-5; size: few; D: TRBD2; V: TRBV29-1; CDR3: CSAEGLAGDLNLQETQYF; DNA: TGCAGCGCCGAAGGACTAGCAGGAGACCTTAATCTTCAAGAGACCCAGTACTTC
J: TRBJ1-2; size: .; D: .; V: TRBV29-1; CDR3: CSVDDTSYGYTF; DNA: TGCAGCGTTGATGACACTTCCTATGGCTACACCTTC
J: TRBJ1-5; size: many; D: TRBD1; V: TRBV12-3/TRBV12-4; CDR3: CASSLGLGQGARQPQHF; DNA: TGTGCCAGCAGTTTAGGACTGGGACAGGGGGCGCGGCAGCCCCAGCATTTT
J: TRBJ1-2; size: few; D: .; V: TRBV6-1; CDR3: CASSSNFFSYGYTF; DNA: TGTGCCAGCAGTTCCAACTTCTTTAGCTATGGCTACACCTTC
J: TRBJ2-2; size: .; D: TRBD1; V: TRBV5-5; CDR3: CASSSIYSQGNPVSGELFF; DNA: TGTGCCAGCAGCTCCATATACTCACAGGGGAATCCGGTCTCCGGGGAGCTGTTTTTT
J: TRBJ1-1; size: .; D: .; V: TRBV5-4; CDR3: CASSLDQLNTEAFF; DNA: TGTGCCAGCAGCTTGGATCAGCTGAACACTGAAGCTTTCTTT
J: TRBJ2-5; size: many; D: .; V: TRBV5-6; CDR3: CASSSQGLETQYF; DNA: TGTGCCAGCAGCTCGCAGGGTCTAGAGACCCAGTACTTC
J: TRBJ2-5; size: many; D: TRBD2; V: TRBV2; CDR3: CASSEIAGGRGETQYF; DNA: TGTGCCAGCAGTGAAATAGCGGGAGGGCGTGGAGAGACCCAGTACTTC
J: TRBJ1-2; size: many; D: .; V: TRBV28; CDR3: CASSLGGLFDYGYTF; DNA: TGTGCCAGCAGTTTGGGCGGGCTATTTGACTATGGCTACACCTTC
J: TRBJ1-4; size: .; D: TRBD1; V: TRBV7-2; CDR3: CASSPRQGWGEKLFF; DNA: TGTGCCAGCAGCCCCAGACAGGGTTGGGGTGAAAAACTGTTTTTT
J: TRBJ2-3; size: many; D: .; V: TRBV10-2; CDR3: CASCPVAGPADTQYF; DNA: TGCGCCAGCTGTCCCGTGGCGGGGCCAGCGGATACGCAGTATTTT
J: TRBJ2-7; size: .; D: TRBD2; V: TRBV11-3; CDR3: CASSPGTSGSWDEQYF; DNA: TGTGCCAGCAGCCCGGGGACTAGCGGGAGTTGGGACGAGCAGTACTTC
J: TRBJ1-2; size: many; D: .; V: TRBV28; CDR3: CASLGGGADYGYTF; DNA: TGTGCCAGCTTGGGGGGGGGCGCGGACTATGGCTACACCTTC
J: TRBJ2-7; size: many; D: TRBD2; V: TRBV28; CDR3: CASVGGTSGTKRRYEQYF; DNA: TGTGCCAGCGTAGGAGGGACTAGCGGGACAAAGAGGCGTTACGAGCAGTACTTC
J: TRBJ1-2; size: many; D: .; V: TRBV6-6; CDR3: CASSYLGRADYTF; DNA: TGTGCCAGCAGTTACTTGGGCCGGGCGGACTACACCTTC
J: TRBJ2-7; size: many; D: TRBD2; V: TRBV20-1; CDR3: CSADALALSSYEQYF; DNA: TGCAGTGCCGACGCACTAGCGTTGAGCTCCTACGAGCAGTACTTC
J: TRBJ2-1; size: many; D: .; V: TRBV10-1; CDR3: CASSEGFGNEQFF; DNA: TGCGCCAGCAGTGAGGGGTTTGGTAATGAGCAGTTCTTC
J: TRBJ2-2; size: .; D: TRBD2; V: TRBV5-4; CDR3: CASSVGLAPNTGELFF; DNA: TGTGCCAGCAGCGTAGGACTAGCGCCGAACACCGGGGAGCTGTTTTTT
J: TRBJ2-1; size: many; D: .; V: TRBV6-6; CDR3: CASSYSWRSNEQFF; DNA: TGTGCCAGCAGTTACTCGTGGAGGTCAAATGAGCAGTTCTTC
J: TRBJ1-3; size: .; D: .; V: TRBV5-1; CDR3: CACRVSSGNTIYF; DNA: TGCGCCTGCAGGGTGAGCTCTGGAAACACCATATATTTT
J: TRBJ1-6; size: .; D: .; V: TRBV30; CDR3: CAWVRRRGDNSPLHF; DNA: TGTGCCTGGGTTAGACGCCGGGGCGATAATTCACCCCTCCACTTT
J: TRBJ2-7; size: many; D: .; V: TRBV6-1; CDR3: CASSESSQAYEQYF; DNA: TGTGCCAGCAGTGAATCTAGCCAGGCCTACGAGCAGTACTTC
J: TRBJ2-5; size: many; D: TRBD2; V: TRBV2; CDR3: CASSAGGLLGETQYF; DNA: TGTGCCAGCAGTGCGGGGGGGCTACTGGGAGAGACCCAGTACTTC
J: TRBJ1-4; size: .; D: TRBD1; V: TRBV19; CDR3: CASLQGRKLFF; DNA: TGTGCCAGTTTACAGGGGAGAAAACTGTTTTTT
J: TRBJ1-5; size: many; D: .; V: TRBV27; CDR3: CASRTWGQPQHF; DNA: TGTGCCAGCCGGACCTGGGGTCAGCCCCAGCATTTT
J: TRBJ1-6; size: many; D: .; V: TRBV20-1; CDR3: CSAPNGGAGNSPLHF; DNA: TGCAGTGCCCCCAACGGGGGGGCTGGGAATTCACCCCTCCACTTT
J: TRBJ1-1; size: medium-sized; D: .; V: TRBV28; CDR3: CATLNRVITEAFF; DNA: TGTGCCACACTAAACAGGGTAATCACTGAAGCTTTCTTT
J: TRBJ2-1; size: few; D: TRBD1; V: TRBV10-3; CDR3: CAISGGQGQSYNEQFF; DNA: TGTGCCATCAGTGGGGGACAGGGACAGTCTTACAATGAGCAGTTCTTC
J: TRBJ1-1; size: few; D: TRBD1; V: TRBV20-1; CDR3: CSETGRSMNTEAFF; DNA: TGCAGTGAGACAGGGAGAAGCATGAACACTGAAGCTTTCTTT